The present T cell receptor beta chain was sequenced within a study of cytomegalovirus exposure and HLA in healthy donors. The study's findings and limits: The tendency of first-cohort TCR clusters to co-occur in the roughly 120 validation repertoires was the finding of a later analysis.

CDR1 is MNHNY, CDR2 SVGAGI, per germline (reference sequence). The V and J ends lost 6 bases and 5 bases, in that order; junction bases with no gene match: 2. The CDR3 extends over 13 amino acids. Only in-frame clones appear in the TCRdb table, and some are missing; sequencing was by immunoSEQ multiplex PCR. The data contain roughly 84,000 clones, approximately 91% of them singletons. A few counts support this clone. Its cognate antigen is unknown. The chain links TRBV6-6 to TRBJ1-5; 9 bases align to TRBD1. The clonotype originates from a man aged 25 to 40 in good health and CMV-seronegative. Material for sequencing was PBMCs. The CDR3 reads CASRWTGDQPQHF. The CDR3 nucleotides are TGTGCCAGCAGATGGACAGGGGATCAGCCCCAGCATTTT.